The sample holds a few counts of the clone carrying this T cell receptor (beta chain). Its specificity is not known. This sample is part of a study of T cell repertoires in cytomegalovirus infection. The study, taken as a whole, reports: The study found HLA-C-restricted CMV-specific TCR beta clonotypes dominating the ex vivo response.

TCRdb re-called the reads with MiXCR, one entry per CDR3 protein. This table holds approximately 150,000 distinct CDR3 sequences, about a fifth found once. The V end was cut by 2 bases, the J end by 4 bases, with 11 bases between. Germline V gene lookup returns CDR1 MNHNS and CDR2 SASEGT. This CDR3 spans 14 amino acids. Sample: CD8+ T cells from cultured PBMCs, taken from culture after CMV antigen stimulation. This clonotype was sampled from a human donor in good health (CMV status not recorded). Some clones in this sample may be carry-over from other donors' samples. V gene TRBV6-1 combines with J gene TRBJ1-1; D is unresolved. The CDR3 protein is CASSEIGYSTEAFF. Here the CDR3 DNA reads TGTGCCAGCAGTGAAATAGGGTACAGCACTGAAGCTTTCTTT.